What follows are 13 T cell receptor beta chains derived from one specimen sequenced in a study of shared clonotypes between healthy human individuals. Produced via immunoSEQ multiplex PCR; TCRdb's table is partial and in-frame only. Of about 1,500,000 clones in the sample, over 95% were seen once. The sequenced material came from naive CD4+ T cells sorted from blood. As to subset: CD45RA+ positively selected. The receptors derive from a man younger than 45 in good health.

The chain uses TRBV7-9 and TRBJ2-2, with D tentatively TRBD1 or TRBD2 (5 bases each). Between the trimmed V and J ends, which lost 4 bases and 4 bases, there was a span of 22 bases. In germline, CDR1 is SEHNR, CDR2 FQNEAQ (reference sequence). The CDR3 has 18 amino acids. CDR3 region: CASSSQDPTSGGTGELFF. For the CDR3, the DNA is TGTGCCAGCAGCTCACAGGACCCGACATCTGGGGGCACCGGGGAGCTGTTTTTT.

CDR3 loop: CASSLAVTSGSPGETQYF. The CDR3 DNA is TGCGCCAGCAGCTTGGCCGTGACTAGCGGGAGCCCCGGGGAGACCCAGTACTTC. This chain joins TRBV5-1 and TRBJ2-5, with 12 bases identical to TRBD2. The V gene end was trimmed by 0 bases and the J gene end by 5 bases; junction bases not matched to a gene: 11. CDR3 size: 18 residues. Germline loops: CDR1 SGHRS, CDR2 YFSETQ.

V usage is TRBV5-1 and J usage is TRBJ2-5, with 11 bases lining up with TRBD2. Trimming cost V 0 bases and J 0 bases; bases outside gene matches: 4. Germline V gene lookup returns CDR1 SGHRS and CDR2 YFSETQ. This CDR3 spans 17 amino acids. CDR3 sequence reads: CASSLGSSGRYQETQYF. The CDR3 nucleotides read TGCGCCAGCAGCTTGGGGTCTAGCGGGAGGTACCAAGAGACCCAGTACTTC.

V usage is TRBV7-2 and J usage is TRBJ2-5; perhaps TRBD2 as D (5 bases). This CDR3 has 15 amino acids. Germline V gives CDR1 SGHTA, CDR2 FQGNSA. The V end was cut by 5 bases, the J end by 3 bases, with 16 bases between. CDR3 amino acids: CASSPRGSIEETQYF. The DNA for the CDR3 is TGTGCCAGCAGCCCCCGCGGGTCTATAGAAGAGACCCAGTACTTC.

This clone was observed a single time. In DNA form, the CDR3 reads TGCGCCAGCAGCTTGGTTCCGGTTACTGCCTATGGCTACACCTTC. This codes for CASSLVPVTAYGYTF. The gene calls are TRBV5-1 and TRBJ1-2, with D unresolved. CDR1 is SGHRS and CDR2 is YFSETQ in the germline V gene. The CDR3 is 15 amino acids. Trimming shortened V by 0 bases and J by 4 bases, and 13 bases separated the two germline ends.

Remarks on this clone: Other DNA sequences in the sample encode the same CDR3. The chain employs TRBV5-1 and TRBJ2-7; maybe TRBD2 (5 bases). Trimming took 4 bases from V and 4 from J, leaving 12 bases between them. Germline V gene lookup returns CDR1 SGHRS and CDR2 YFSETQ. There are 13 residues in the CDR3. The CDR3 DNA reads as TGCGCCAGCAGCCTGGGGTGGGAGTACGAGCAGTACTTC. Translation gives CASSLGWEYEQYF. The full variable domain, completed using reference TRBV5-1 and TRBJ2-7, is KAGVTQTPRYLIKTRGQQVTLSCSPISGHRSVSWYQQTPGQGLQFLFEYFSETQRNKGNFPGRFSGRQFSNSRSEMNVSTLELGDSALYLCASSLGWEYEQYFGPGTRLTVT.

This chain joins TRBV19 and TRBJ2-7; D is tentatively TRBD1 or TRBD2 (5 bases each). V shed 1 base and J shed 9 bases, with 16 bases lying between them. Germline CDR1 and CDR2: LNHDA and SQIVND (reference sequence). There are 14 residues in the CDR3. The CDR3 DNA sequence: TGTGCCAGTAGTATAGGTTTGCGAGGGGTCGCGCAGTACTTC. Its protein is CASSIGLRGVAQYF.

A remark on this clone: This specimen includes other DNA sequences encoding the same CDR3. This rearrangement joins TRBV11-3 to TRBJ2-5, with TRBD2 as a possible D gene (5 bases). CDR1 is SGHNT, CDR2 YENEEA, per germline. The V and J ends lost 5 bases and 1 base respectively, with 8 bases between them. The CDR3 is 13 amino acids. The DNA of the CDR3 is TGTGCCAGCAGCCTCCGGGGCCAAGAGACCCAGTACTTC. Translation: CASSLRGQETQYF.

The CDR3 here is CASSSVREGETQYF. In DNA form, the CDR3 reads TGTGCCAGCAGCTCGGTCCGGGAGGGAGAGACCCAGTACTTC. The V call is TRBV7-2, the J call TRBJ2-5, with 8 bases fitting TRBD2. The CDR3 covers 14 residues. J was trimmed by 4 bases and V by 4 bases; bases with no gene match: 5. The germline gives CDR1 SGHTA, CDR2 FQGNSA.

The chain uses TRBV4-3 and TRBJ2-1, with 7 bases aligning to TRBD2. Trimming removed 1 base from V and 3 bases from J; junction bases left unmatched: 3. The germline CDR1 and CDR2 sequences are LGHNA and YSLEER. The CDR3 runs to 15 residues. The DNA for the CDR3 is TGCGCCAGCAGCCAAGTTCCGGGGGGCTACAATGAGCAGTTCTTC. Amino acid sequence: CASSQVPGGYNEQFF.

The chain has TRBV28 and TRBJ2-7; D gene uncertain. Between the trimmed V and J ends, which lost 4 bases and 3 bases, there was a span of 7 bases. The V gene's germline CDR1 is MDHEN and CDR2 SYDVKM. This CDR3 has 12 residues. The CDR3 DNA reads as TGTGCCAGCAGTTCAAACAACTACGAGCAGTACTTC. Translation gives CASSSNNYEQYF.

A remark on this clone: The sample has other DNA sequences that encode this CDR3 too. The gene calls are TRBV11-2 and TRBJ1-2; 8 positions match TRBD1. Germline CDR1 SGHAT, CDR2 FQNNGV. J was trimmed by 11 bases and V by 5 bases; bases with no gene match: 10. The CDR3 loop spans 13 amino acids. The CDR3 DNA reads TGTGCCAGCAGCCCCGGACAGGGTTGGGGATACACCTTC. It is translated as CASSPGQGWGYTF.

The gene calls are TRBV6-5 and TRBJ1-4, with a tentative D call TRBD1 (6 bases). Looked up from germline, CDR1 is MNHEY and CDR2 is SVGAGI. The CDR3 totals 15 residues. The germline V and J ends were trimmed by 4 bases and 4 bases, with 13 bases remaining between them. DNA of the CDR3: TGTGCCAGCAGTTCGGAGGGGGAAAATAATGAAAAACTGTTTTTT. Translation: CASSSEGENNEKLFF.